These 9 T cell receptor beta chains share one sample of origin, sequenced in a study of breast tumors, draining lymph nodes, adjacent tissues. TCRdb redid the calling of the multiplex PCR reads with MiXCR, one entry per CDR3 protein. The sample records more than 250,000 distinct CDR3 sequences, about 33% being singletons. The lymph nodes were axillary draining lymph nodes from breast cancer patients. Material for sequencing was axillary lymph node tissue. The receptors here all came from a female donor with breast cancer. Some clones in this sample may be carry-over from other donors' samples.

The CDR3 DNA follows: TGCAGCGGAGGGACTAGCGGGACTCGGGTCACAGATACGCAGTATTTT. This translates into CSGGTSGTRVTDTQYF. V usage is TRBV29-1 and J usage is TRBJ2-3, with 13 nucleotides matching TRBD2. The CDR3 is 16 residues long. V lost 7 bases to trimming and J lost 2 bases; unmatched junction nucleotides: 9. Germline loops: CDR1 SQVTM, CDR2 ANQGSEA.

This clonotype was observed at least ten times. The V gene is TRBV2, the J gene TRBJ2-7; tentatively, D is TRBD1 (6 bases). CDR1 and CDR2 from the germline V gene are SNHLY and FYNNEI. V was clipped by 10 bases and J by 3 bases, with 13 bases between them. The CDR3 sequence is 12 residues long. DNA for the CDR3: TGTGCCACCTCACAGGGATTCTACGAGCAGTACTTC. This translates into CATSQGFYEQYF.

V is TRBV2 and J is TRBJ1-5, with 8 bases fitting TRBD1. Trimming removed 2 bases from V and 8 bases from J; junction bases left unmatched: 8. Per germline, CDR1 SNHLY and CDR2 FYNNEI. The CDR3 runs 15 residues. The CDR3 nucleotides read TGTGCCAGCAGTGAACCAGGGACAGGTTTCGAGCCCCAGCATTTT. This gives the protein CASSEPGTGFEPQHF.

Here the CDR3 DNA reads TGCAGTGCTAAACGACTAGCGGGAATGTTCTTC. As protein: CSAKRLAGMFF. The V and J genes are TRBV20-1 and TRBJ2-1; 11 bases are a match to TRBD2. The CDR3 runs 11 residues. Germline trimming cut 4 bases from V and 15 bases from J; bases unmatched to any gene: 5. Per germline, CDR1 DFQATT and CDR2 SNEGSKA (reference sequence).

This clonotype has at least ten counts. The J gene is TRBJ2-1, the V gene TRBV29-1, with 13 positions matching TRBD2. With 6 bases clipped from V and 2 bases from J, the junction kept 7 bases outside the gene matches. This CDR3 has 16 residues. The germline CDR1 and CDR2 sequences are SQVTM and ANQGSEA. The CDR3 region has the DNA TGCAGCGTAAGCTTCGGGACTAGCGGGACCTACAATGAGCAGTTCTTC. This translates into CSVSFGTSGTYNEQFF.

The V gene is TRBV3-1, the J gene TRBJ2-3; TRBD2 agrees at 10 bases. Germline CDR1 reads LGHDT; CDR2 reads YNNKEL (reference sequence). V lost 0 bases, J lost 3 bases, and 3 bases stayed unmatched. The CDR3 length is 16 residues. CDR3 loop: CASSQEGAGGTDTQYF. CDR3 in DNA: TGTGCCAGCAGCCAAGAAGGAGCGGGAGGGACAGATACGCAGTATTTT.

Points on this clonotype: Germline is not matched at one junction end, which may reflect a read error. The chain joins TRBV6-1 to TRBJ1-5, with TRBD1 as a possible D gene (5 bases). Germline CDR1 reads MNHNS; CDR2 reads SASEGT. The CDR3 is made up of 16 amino acids. CDR3 nucleotides: TGTACCAGCAGTAAAGTTTCGGGACGGAGCAATCAGCCCCAGCATTTT. Translating it yields CTSSKVSGRSNQPQHF.

This clonotype was seen ten or more times. Here the CDR3 DNA reads TGTGCCAGCAGCTTACATTCTACACCCTGGGGCTACACCTTC. Protein: CASSLHSTPWGYTF. The V call is TRBV7-2, the J call TRBJ1-2, with D unresolved. The ends were cut back, 2 bases at V and 8 bases at J, with 15 bases in the middle. Germline values: CDR1 SGHTA, CDR2 FQGNSA. The CDR3 extends over 14 amino acids.

A word on this clonotype: A much more abundant neighbour one base away suggests this may be a read error. The rearrangement links TRBV20-1 to TRBJ2-1; D unclear. The CDR3 is made up of 13 amino acids. Trimming pared 7 bases from V and 4 bases from J, leaving 14 bases between. The germline V gene has CDR1 DFQATT and CDR2 SNEGSKA (reference sequence). The CDR3 nucleotides read TGCAGTGTCCGACCAGCGCCTTACAATGAGCAGTTCTTC. Translating gives CSVRPAPYNEQFF.